The 3 T cell receptor beta chains below come from one sample, sequenced in a study of cytomegalovirus exposure and HLA in healthy donors. The PCR used 60 Vbeta and 13 Jbeta primers. Generated by immunoSEQ multiplex PCR, the TCRdb table keeps only in-frame clones and is missing some. Here the sample spans 100,000 to 150,000 clones, over 70% being singletons. Sequenced material: PBMCs. These TCRs come from a woman younger than 35 in good health and CMV-seronegative.

This chain uses TRBV6-5 with TRBJ2-5; 8 bases match TRBD2. The CDR3 runs 15 residues. The germline V gene has CDR1 MNHEY and CDR2 SVGAGI. V was pared by 2 bases and J by 1 base, with 3 bases of the junction left unmatched. The CDR3 coding sequence is TGTGCCAGCAGTTACCTGAGCGGGAGCCAAGAGACCCAGTACTTC. Amino acids: CASSYLSGSQETQYF.

The chain recombines TRBV27 with TRBJ1-5; 8 nucleotides match TRBD1. Germline CDR1 and CDR2: MNHEY and SMNVEV (reference sequence). This CDR3 region has 13 residues. Trimming took 5 bases from V and 6 from J; bases not matched to a gene: 3. The CDR3 sequence: CASSQGAVQPQHF. The CDR3, as DNA: TGTGCCAGCAGTCAGGGGGCGGTTCAGCCCCAGCATTTT.

The V call is TRBV30, the J call TRBJ2-7; D remains unclear. V shed 3 bases and J shed 7 bases, with 10 bases lying between them. The CDR3 has 11 residues. The germline gives CDR1 GTSNPN, CDR2 SVGIG (reference sequence). This CDR3 is CAWRSFGEQYF. The CDR3 bases are TGTGCCTGGAGGTCTTTCGGGGAGCAGTACTTC.